This T cell receptor (beta chain) was documented in a study of blood T cell repertoires in COVID-19. The germline V gene has CDR1 LGHDT and CDR2 YNNKEL (reference sequence). Trimming pared 4 bases from V and 1 base from J, leaving 10 bases between. The CDR3 totals 14 residues. Measured with immunoSEQ multiplex PCR; TCRdb has only the in-frame clones, and not every one. The repertoire holds around 270,000 clones, with approximately 85% as singletons. The sequence was collected from a human donor with COVID-19, enrolled during active disease. The donor label of this sample is uncertain. Sequenced: peripheral blood. The rearrangement links TRBV3-1 (or the pseudogene TRBV3-2) to TRBJ1-1; D remains ambiguous. CDR3 nucleotide sequence: TGTGCCAGCAGCCGCGCGGGCGGGAACACTGAAGCTTTCTTT. It yields the protein CASSRAGGNTEAFF.